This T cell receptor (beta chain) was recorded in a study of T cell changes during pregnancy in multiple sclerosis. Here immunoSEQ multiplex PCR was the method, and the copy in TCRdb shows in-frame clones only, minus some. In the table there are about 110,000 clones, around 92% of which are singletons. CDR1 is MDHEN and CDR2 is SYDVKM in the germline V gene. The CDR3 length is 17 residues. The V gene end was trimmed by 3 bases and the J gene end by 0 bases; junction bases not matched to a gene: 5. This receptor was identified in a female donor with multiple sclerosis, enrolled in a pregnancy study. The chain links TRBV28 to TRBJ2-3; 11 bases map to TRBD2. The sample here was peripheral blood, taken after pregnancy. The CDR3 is CASSLGLAGGSTDTQYF. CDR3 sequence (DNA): TGTGCCAGCAGTTTGGGGCTAGCGGGAGGTAGCACAGATACGCAGTATTTT.